Listed here is a single TCR beta chain. This entry belongs to a study of cytomegalovirus exposure and HLA in healthy donors. Vbeta (60) and Jbeta (13) primers were used in the PCR. Assay: immunoSEQ multiplex PCR; the TCRdb copy retains only in-frame clones and omits some. The data contain just over 85,000 clones, 76% of them seen just once; the ten biggest clones take up just over 3%. Sequenced sample: PBMCs. The receptor's source is a middle-aged man in good health and CMV-seronegative.

CDR3 DNA: TGTGCCAGCAGCACCGGGACAGGCCTCCAAGAGACCCAGTACTTC. It yields the protein CASSTGTGLQETQYF. The chain recombines TRBV7-3 with TRBJ2-5, with 8 bases that match TRBD1. CDR1 and CDR2 (germline): SGHTA, FQGTGA. After removal of 5 bases from V and 1 base from J, the junction contained 6 bases not matched to a gene. CDR3 length equals 15 residues.